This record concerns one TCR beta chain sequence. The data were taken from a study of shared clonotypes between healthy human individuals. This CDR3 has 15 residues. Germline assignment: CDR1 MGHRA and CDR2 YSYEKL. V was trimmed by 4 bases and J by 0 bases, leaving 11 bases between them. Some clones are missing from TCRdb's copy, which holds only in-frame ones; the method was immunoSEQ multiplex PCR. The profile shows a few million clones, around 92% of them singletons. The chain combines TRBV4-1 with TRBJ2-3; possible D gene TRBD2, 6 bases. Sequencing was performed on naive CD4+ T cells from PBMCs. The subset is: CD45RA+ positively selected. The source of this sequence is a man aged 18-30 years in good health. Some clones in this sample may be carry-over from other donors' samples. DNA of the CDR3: TGCGCCAGCAGCCGGGCGGGATCGAGCACAGATACGCAGTATTTT. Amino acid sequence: CASSRAGSSTDTQYF.